This is a list of T cell receptor beta chains from one sample in a study of beta chain features in type 1 diabetes. TCRdb's table, derived via immunoSEQ multiplex PCR, lists solely in-frame clones and lacks some. This sample has about 48,000 clones; roughly 41% occur once, and the top ten carry about 1.5%. The sample consisted of Tregs from blood. These TCRs come from a young man with type 1 diabetes. CDR3s include the opening cysteine and the closing phenylalanine or tryptophan. D genes are given only for firm matches. Not all rows give a size; the values are once, few, many and, for expanded clones, a class.

size,J,D,V,CDR3,DNA
.,TRBJ2-7,.,TRBV18,CASSPRQATYEQYF,TGTGCCAGCTCACCAAGACAGGCCACCTACGAGCAGTACTTC
few,TRBJ1-4,.,TRBV18,CASSPPLQKNEKLFF,TGTGCCAGCTCACCACCGTTACAGAAGAATGAAAAACTGTTTTTT
.,TRBJ1-6,TRBD1,TRBV7-2,CASSLEGQGTSPLHF,TGTGCCAGCAGCTTAGAGGGACAGGGGACTTCACCCCTCCACTTT
.,TRBJ2-1,TRBD2,TRBV27,CASSLYGLAGGSYNEQFF,TGTGCCAGCAGTTTATACGGACTAGCGGGAGGAAGCTACAATGAGCAGTTCTTC
few,TRBJ2-1,TRBD2,TRBV5-4,CASSFPAGVYNEQFF,TGTGCCAGCAGCTTTCCAGCGGGAGTTTACAATGAGCAGTTCTTC
.,TRBJ1-1,.,TRBV27,CASSLLGDSVNTEAFF,TGTGCCAGCAGTCTTTTAGGAGACAGCGTGAACACTGAAGCTTTCTTT
few,TRBJ2-5,.,TRBV7-9,CASSLDIQETQYF,TGTGCCAGCAGCTTGGACATCCAAGAGACCCAGTACTTC
few,TRBJ1-5,.,TRBV2,CASQEGTGNQPQHF,TGTGCCAGCCAGGAGGGGACGGGCAATCAGCCCCAGCATTTT
.,TRBJ2-5,.,TRBV5-5,CASSSLPGNKETQYF,TGTGCCAGCAGCTCCCTTCCGGGAAACAAAGAGACCCAGTACTTC
few,TRBJ2-2,.,TRBV19,CASSPTTGSNTGELFF,TGTGCCAGTAGTCCAACGACAGGTTCGAACACCGGGGAGCTGTTTTTT
.,TRBJ2-5,TRBD2,TRBV18,CASSPAGDQETQYF,TGTGCCAGCTCACCGGCGGGAGACCAAGAGACCCAGTACTTC
.,TRBJ2-2,.,TRBV19,CATTDTNTGELFF,TGTGCCACCACGGACACGAACACCGGGGAGCTGTTTTTT
few,TRBJ2-7,TRBD2,TRBV28,CASSLGRAGAYEQYF,TGTGCCAGCAGTTTAGGCAGGGCGGGAGCCTACGAGCAGTACTTC
.,TRBJ2-6,TRBD1,TRBV7-3,CASDVGTGKSSGANVLTF,TGTGCCAGTGACGTTGGGACAGGGAAATCCTCTGGGGCCAACGTCCTGACTTTC
.,TRBJ2-4,.,TRBV28,CASSFLVQAAKNIQYF,TGTGCCAGCAGTTTCTTGGTTCAAGCGGCCAAAAACATTCAGTACTTC
.,TRBJ1-1,.,TRBV19,CASLPGTTQMNTEAFF,TGTGCCAGTTTACCCGGGACAACACAGATGAACACTGAAGCTTTCTTT
.,TRBJ2-7,TRBD1,TRBV18,CASSPPETGGAYEQYF,TGTGCCAGCTCACCACCGGAGACAGGGGGGGCCTACGAGCAGTACTTC
.,TRBJ1-5,.,TRBV19,CASSVGQRVYQPQHF,TGTGCCAGTAGTGTCGGACAGAGGGTCTATCAGCCCCAGCATTTT
.,TRBJ2-7,.,TRBV5-4,CASSSDFRYEQYF,TGTGCCAGCAGCTCGGACTTCCGCTACGAGCAGTACTTC
few,TRBJ1-1,.,TRBV7-8,CASSVDRNTEAFF,TGTGCCAGCAGCGTGGACAGGAACACTGAAGCTTTCTTT
.,TRBJ2-2,.,TRBV4-1,CASSQGREAGELFF,TGCGCCAGCAGCCAAGGGCGGGAAGCCGGGGAGCTGTTTTTT
.,TRBJ2-7,.,TRBV2,CASSPGAGLHLSDYEQYF,TGTGCCAGCAGCCCCGGGGCAGGACTACACCTGTCGGACTACGAGCAGTACTTC
few,TRBJ2-7,TRBD2,TRBV11-2,CASSLAGVHEQYF,TGTGCCAGCAGCTTGGCGGGGGTCCACGAGCAGTACTTC
few,TRBJ1-5,.,TRBV20-1,CSGGLNQPQHF,TGCAGTGGGGGGCTGAATCAGCCCCAGCATTTT
once,TRBJ1-1,.,TRBV7-8,CASSLSNGRAGTEAFF,TGTGCCAGCAGCTTAAGTAACGGACGGGCGGGAACTGAAGCTTTCTTT
.,TRBJ1-6,TRBD1,TRBV30,CAWAGGQVGSPLHF,TGTGCCTGGGCCGGAGGACAGGTGGGATCACCCCTCCACTTT
.,TRBJ2-5,TRBD2,TRBV2,CASTGGSGETQYF,TGTGCCAGCACGGGCGGGAGCGGCGAGACCCAGTACTTC
.,TRBJ2-3,.,TRBV5-1,CASSLTLANTDTQYF,TGCGCCAGCAGCTTGACGCTAGCGAACACAGATACGCAGTATTTT
few,TRBJ2-7,TRBD2,TRBV5-1,CASSLVLRESEQYF,TGCGCCAGCAGCTTGGTGTTGCGGGAGAGCGAGCAGTACTTC
.,TRBJ2-7,TRBD2,TRBV5-1,CASSLGGRESYEQYF,TGCGCCAGCAGCTTGGGCGGGAGGGAGTCCTACGAGCAGTACTTC
.,TRBJ2-7,TRBD1,TRBV7-2,CASTHDGTGRYEQYF,TGTGCCAGCACTCATGACGGGACAGGGAGGTACGAGCAGTACTTC
.,TRBJ2-2,.,TRBV5-3,CARSFGIQGNTGELFF,TGTGCCAGAAGCTTTGGGATCCAGGGGAACACCGGGGAGCTGTTTTTT
.,TRBJ1-4,.,TRBV4-1,CASSRPQTGSYEKLFF,TGCGCCAGCAGCCGACCCCAGACAGGCTCGTATGAAAAACTGTTTTTT
.,TRBJ2-1,TRBD1,TRBV29-1,CSVQPTGGDEQFF,TGCAGCGTTCAACCTACAGGGGGCGATGAGCAGTTCTTC
.,TRBJ2-7,TRBD1,TRBV6-5,CASRRTGGTYEQYF,TGTGCCAGCAGGAGGACAGGGGGGACCTACGAGCAGTACTTC
few,TRBJ2-2,.,TRBV6-5,CASSARRYTGELFF,TGTGCCAGCTCAGCGAGAAGGTACACCGGGGAGCTGTTTTTT
.,TRBJ1-2,.,TRBV7-8,CASSLDSLYGYTF,TGTGCCAGCAGCTTAGACAGTCTCTATGGCTACACCTTC
.,TRBJ1-5,.,TRBV19,CASSRGDQPQHF,TGTGCCAGTAGTCGAGGAGATCAGCCCCAGCATTTT
.,TRBJ1-1,.,TRBV18,CASSPGEGVAFF,TGTGCCAGCTCACCCGGGGAGGGGGTGGCTTTCTTT
few,TRBJ2-5,TRBD1,TRBV12-5,CASGLARDSLRETQYF,TGTGCTAGTGGTTTGGCCCGGGACAGCCTTCGGGAGACCCAGTACTTC
few,TRBJ1-5,.,TRBV7-2,CASSLGQGQHF,TGTGCCAGCAGCTTAGGTCAGGGCCAGCATTTT
.,TRBJ1-2,TRBD1,TRBV10-3,CAINLDRRGYTF,TGTGCCATCAACCTGGACAGGAGAGGCTACACCTTC
.,TRBJ1-4,TRBD1,TRBV5-1,CASSLAGGLGEKLFF,TGCGCCAGCAGCCTAGCAGGGGGCTTGGGAGAAAAACTGTTTTTT